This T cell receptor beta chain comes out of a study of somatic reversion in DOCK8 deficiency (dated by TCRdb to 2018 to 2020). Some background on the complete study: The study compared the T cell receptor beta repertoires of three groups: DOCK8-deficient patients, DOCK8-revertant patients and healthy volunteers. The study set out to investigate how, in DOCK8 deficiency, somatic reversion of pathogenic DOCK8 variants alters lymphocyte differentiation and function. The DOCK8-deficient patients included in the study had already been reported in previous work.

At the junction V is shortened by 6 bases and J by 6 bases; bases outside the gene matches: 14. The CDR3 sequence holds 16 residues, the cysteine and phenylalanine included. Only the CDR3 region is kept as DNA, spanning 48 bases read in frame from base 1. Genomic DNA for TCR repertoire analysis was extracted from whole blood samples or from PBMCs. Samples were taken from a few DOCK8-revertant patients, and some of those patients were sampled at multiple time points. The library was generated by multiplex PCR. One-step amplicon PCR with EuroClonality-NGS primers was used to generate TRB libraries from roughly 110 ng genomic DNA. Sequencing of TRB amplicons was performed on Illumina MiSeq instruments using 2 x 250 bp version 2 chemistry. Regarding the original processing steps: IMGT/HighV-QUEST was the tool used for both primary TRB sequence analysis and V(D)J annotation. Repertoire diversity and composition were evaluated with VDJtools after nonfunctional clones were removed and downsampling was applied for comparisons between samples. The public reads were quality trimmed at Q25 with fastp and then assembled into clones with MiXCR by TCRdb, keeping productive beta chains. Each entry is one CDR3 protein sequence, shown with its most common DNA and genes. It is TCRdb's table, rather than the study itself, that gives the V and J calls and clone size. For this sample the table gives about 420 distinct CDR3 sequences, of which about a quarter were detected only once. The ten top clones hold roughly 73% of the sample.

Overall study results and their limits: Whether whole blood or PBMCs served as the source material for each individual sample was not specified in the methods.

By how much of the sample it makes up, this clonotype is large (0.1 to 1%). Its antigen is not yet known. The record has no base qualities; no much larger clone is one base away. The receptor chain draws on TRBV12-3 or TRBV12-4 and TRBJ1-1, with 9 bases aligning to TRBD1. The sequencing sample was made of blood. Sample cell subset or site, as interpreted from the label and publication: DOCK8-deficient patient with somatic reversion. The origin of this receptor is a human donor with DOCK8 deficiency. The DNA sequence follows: TGTGCCAGCAGATCCGGGACAGGGTTATCTCAGGCTGAAGCTTTCTTT. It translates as CASRSGTGLSQAEAFF.